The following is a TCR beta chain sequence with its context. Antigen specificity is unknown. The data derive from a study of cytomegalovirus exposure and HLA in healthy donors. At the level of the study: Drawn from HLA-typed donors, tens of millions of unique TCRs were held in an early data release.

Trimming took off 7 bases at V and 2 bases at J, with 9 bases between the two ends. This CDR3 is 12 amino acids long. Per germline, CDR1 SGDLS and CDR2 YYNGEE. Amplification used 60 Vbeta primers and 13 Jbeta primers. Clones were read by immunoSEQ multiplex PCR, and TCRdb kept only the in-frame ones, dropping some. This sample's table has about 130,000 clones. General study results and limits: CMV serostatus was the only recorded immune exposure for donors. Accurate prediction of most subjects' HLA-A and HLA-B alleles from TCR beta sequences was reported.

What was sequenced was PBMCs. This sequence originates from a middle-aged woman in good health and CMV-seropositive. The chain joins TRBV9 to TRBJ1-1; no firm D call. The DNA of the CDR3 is TGTGCCAGCGGGGAGGGCAACACTGAAGCTTTCTTT. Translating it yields CASGEGNTEAFF.